A selection of T cell receptor beta chains follows, all from one sample in a study of shared clonotypes between healthy human individuals. Assay used: immunoSEQ multiplex PCR; TCRdb lists only in-frame clones, some missing. The sample yields over 2 million clones, approximately 90% seen once. Sequencing was done on a sample of naive CD4+ T cells from PBMCs. These receptor sequences come from a man aged 18 to 30 in good health. Some clones in this sample may be carry-over from other donors' samples. CDR3s include the opening cysteine and the closing phenylalanine or tryptophan. Fields, in order: clone size, D gene, J gene, V gene, CDR3 protein, CDR3 DNA. The D gene is left open where the match is weak. Size values are once, few and many counts, or a class for expanded clones, and some rows have none.

>-|-|TRBJ2-2|TRBV2
CASRGRRGLGELFF
TGTGCCAGCAGGGGAAGGAGGGGGCTCGGGGAGCTGTTTTTT
>-|TRBD1|TRBJ1-2|TRBV18
CASSPGQGNGYTF
TGTGCCAGCTCTCCGGGACAGGGAAATGGCTACACCTTC
>-|TRBD1|TRBJ2-7|TRBV28
CASLGPGQGLGEQYF
TGTGCCAGCCTAGGACCGGGACAGGGGCTGGGGGAGCAGTACTTC
>few|-|TRBJ1-2|TRBV7-9
CASSLRQGYGYTF
TGTGCCAGCAGCTTAAGGCAGGGCTATGGCTACACCTTC
>-|-|TRBJ1-5|TRBV2
CASNERTRGQPQHF
TGTGCCAGCAATGAACGAACTAGGGGACAGCCCCAGCATTTT
>-|-|TRBJ1-1|TRBV19
CASSTTGNTEAFF
TGTGCCAGTAGTACTACAGGGAACACTGAAGCTTTCTTT
>-|-|TRBJ1-2|TRBV6-1
CAAASIGYTF
TGTGCCGCCGCGTCAATAGGCTACACCTTC
>-|TRBD2|TRBJ2-1|TRBV2
CATQNGGYNEQFF
TGTGCCACCCAGAACGGGGGGTACAATGAGCAGTTCTTC
>-|-|TRBJ1-2|TRBV28
CASTNAGLNYGYTF
TGTGCCAGCACCAATGCAGGATTAAACTATGGCTACACCTTC
>-|TRBD1|TRBJ1-5|TRBV7-3
CASSNSDRGHQPQHF
TGTGCCAGCAGCAATTCAGACAGGGGCCATCAGCCCCAGCATTTT
>-|TRBD1|TRBJ2-2|TRBV6-1
CASSSRQGNTGELFF
TGTGCCAGCAGTAGTCGACAGGGGAACACCGGGGAGCTGTTTTTT
>-|-|TRBJ2-5|TRBV11-2
CASSLMIQETQYF
TGTGCCAGCAGCTTAATGATACAAGAGACCCAGTACTTC
>-|TRBD1|TRBJ1-2|TRBV4-1
CASSIRDRETYGYTF
TGCGCCAGCAGCATCCGGGACAGGGAGACCTATGGCTACACCTTC
>-|TRBD1|TRBJ2-2|TRBV30
CAWETRWDRGTGELFF
TGTGCCTGGGAAACCCGTTGGGACAGGGGAACCGGGGAGCTGTTTTTT
>-|TRBD2|TRBJ2-7|TRBV7-6
CASSLVAGLAGSGQYF
TGTGCCAGCAGCTTAGTGGCAGGACTAGCGGGATCGGGGCAGTACTTC
>-|-|TRBJ1-5|TRBV5-5
CASSLNQGGQPQHF
TGTGCCAGCAGCTTGAATCAGGGAGGTCAGCCCCAGCATTTT
>-|-|TRBJ2-1|TRBV2
CASSVDPYNEQFF
TGTGCCAGCAGTGTGGACCCGTACAATGAGCAGTTCTTC
>-|TRBD2|TRBJ2-2|TRBV4-1
CASRPQTSGRLSGELFF
TGCGCCAGCCGCCCACAGACTAGCGGGAGGCTTTCCGGGGAGCTGTTTTTT
>-|-|TRBJ2-1|TRBV30
CASTRAQRGNEQFF
TGTGCCTCCACACGGGCTCAAAGGGGCAATGAGCAGTTCTTC
>-|-|TRBJ2-1|TRBV18
CASSEYGQGLYNEQFF
TGTGCCAGCTCAGAATACGGGCAGGGCCTCTACAATGAGCAGTTCTTC
>-|-|TRBJ2-2|TRBV15
CATGSQGHTGELFF
TGTGCCACCGGCAGCCAAGGGCACACCGGGGAGCTGTTTTTT
>-|-|TRBJ1-1|TRBV20-1
CSARGNTEAFF
TGCAGTGCTAGGGGAAACACTGAAGCTTTCTTT
>once|-|TRBJ2-2|TRBV7-2
CASSFSTGNTGELFF
TGTGCCAGCAGCTTCTCGACGGGGAACACCGGGGAGCTGTTTTTT
>-|TRBD2|TRBJ2-3|TRBV4-2
CASTQRGNGRDTQYF
TGTGCCAGCACCCAACGAGGTAACGGGAGGGATACGCAGTATTTT
>-|-|TRBJ1-2|TRBV5-1
CASSLGTANLTF
TGCGCCAGCAGCTTGGGGACTGCCAATCTCACCTTC
>-|-|TRBJ2-7|TRBV28
CATRGRGRYEQYF
TGTGCCACCAGGGGCAGGGGACGATACGAGCAGTACTTC
>-|-|TRBJ1-2|TRBV11-2
CASSSGGYGYTF
TGTGCCAGCAGCTCCGGAGGGTATGGCTACACCTTC
>-|TRBD2|TRBJ2-2|TRBV2
CASCTAGGRTGELFF
TGTGCCAGCTGTACGGCGGGAGGGCGCACCGGGGAGCTGTTTTTT
>-|-|TRBJ1-2|TRBV27
CASSFRGGGFGYTF
TGTGCCAGCAGTTTCCGCGGAGGAGGGTTTGGCTACACCTTC
>-|-|TRBJ1-6|TRBV2
CASSAETAGNSPLHF
TGTGCCAGCAGTGCCGAGACAGCAGGCAATTCACCCCTCCACTTT
>once|-|TRBJ2-1|TRBV28
CASQFGSSYNEQFF
TGTGCCAGCCAGTTCGGGAGCTCCTACAATGAGCAGTTCTTC
>-|-|TRBJ2-2|TRBV27
CASSLIAVATNTGELFF
TGTGCCAGCAGTTTAATAGCGGTTGCCACGAACACCGGGGAGCTGTTTTTT
>-|-|TRBJ2-7|TRBV19
CASSSDVGFYEQYF
TGTGCCAGTAGTTCGGACGTAGGATTCTACGAGCAGTACTTC
>-|-|TRBJ2-2|TRBV19
CASSIVGRGPGELFF
TGTGCCAGTAGTATAGTCGGGAGAGGCCCCGGGGAGCTGTTTTTT
>once|TRBD1|TRBJ1-3|TRBV9
CASSSDRGLGNTIYF
TGTGCCAGCAGCTCGGACAGGGGGCTTGGAAACACCATATATTTT
>once|TRBD2|TRBJ2-7|TRBV9
CASSVGHSGNNEQYF
TGTGCCAGCAGCGTAGGGCATAGCGGGAATAACGAGCAGTACTTC
>-|TRBD1|TRBJ2-7|TRBV30
CAWSSDRLYEQYF
TGTGCCTGGAGTTCGGACAGGCTCTACGAGCAGTACTTC
>-|TRBD1|TRBJ1-3|TRBV7-6
CASSNRQGDSGNTIYF
TGTGCCAGCAGCAATCGACAGGGGGACTCTGGAAACACCATATATTTT
>-|TRBD1|TRBJ2-3|TRBV18
CASSLDRADTQYF
TGTGCCAGCTCACTCGACAGGGCAGATACGCAGTATTTT
>-|TRBD1|TRBJ1-5|TRBV28
CASSSGQGWIVGNQPQHF
TGTGCCAGCAGTTCAGGACAGGGGTGGATCGTGGGCAATCAGCCCCAGCATTTT
>-|-|TRBJ2-7|TRBV7-2
CASSLAQGARYEQYF
TGTGCCAGCAGCTTAGCGCAAGGGGCCAGATACGAGCAGTACTTC
>-|-|TRBJ1-2|TRBV6-5
CASSYKIRDGYTF
TGTGCCAGCAGTTACAAGATCCGCGATGGCTACACCTTC
>-|-|TRBJ1-4|TRBV19
CASSWGRGTTNEKLFF
TGTGCCAGCTCCTGGGGACGGGGTACAACTAATGAAAAACTGTTTTTT
>once|-|TRBJ2-1|TRBV7-2
CASTQWSEQFF
TGTGCCAGCACCCAATGGAGTGAGCAGTTCTTC
>-|TRBD1|TRBJ1-4|TRBV28
CASSDTGTAEEEKLFF
TGTGCCAGCAGCGACACGGGGACAGCCGAGGAGGAAAAACTGTTTTTT
>few|-|TRBJ1-2|TRBV28
CASRLEYGYTF
TGTGCCAGCAGGTTGGAGTATGGCTACACCTTC
>-|-|TRBJ2-2|TRBV7-9
CASSPNTGELFF
TGTGCCAGCAGCCCTAACACCGGGGAGCTGTTTTTT
>-|TRBD2|TRBJ2-5|TRBV5-1
CASSLEVSGRETQYF
TGCGCCAGCAGCTTGGAGGTTAGCGGGCGAGAGACCCAGTACTTC
>-|-|TRBJ1-1|TRBV27
CASSPALGTEAFF
TGTGCCAGCAGCCCCGCACTGGGCACTGAAGCTTTCTTT
>-|-|TRBJ1-2|TRBV5-1
CASSFPGYDGYTF
TGCGCCAGCAGCTTTCCAGGGTATGATGGCTACACCTTC
>-|-|TRBJ1-5|TRBV5-1
CASSLDSGNQPQHF
TGCGCCAGCAGCTTGGACTCGGGCAATCAGCCCCAGCATTTT
>-|TRBD1|TRBJ2-5|TRBV29-1
CSVQLRTGRQTQYF
TGCAGCGTTCAACTAAGGACAGGCCGCCAGACCCAGTACTTC
>-|-|TRBJ1-4|TRBV18
CASSRATNEKLFF
TGTGCCAGCTCACGGGCAACTAATGAAAAACTGTTTTTT
>-|-|TRBJ1-1|TRBV5-1
CASSLDWGGTSNTEAFF
TGCGCCAGCAGCTTGGATTGGGGCGGCACTTCTAACACTGAAGCTTTCTTT
>-|-|TRBJ2-3|TRBV23-1
CASSQSFVDRLGDTQYF
TGCGCCAGCAGTCAATCGTTCGTCGACAGGTTAGGGGATACGCAGTATTTT
>-|-|TRBJ2-3|TRBV11-2
CASSTQDPRQADTQYF
TGTGCCAGCAGCACTCAGGACCCCCGGCAGGCAGATACGCAGTATTTT